Here is one T cell receptor (beta chain) with its context. V lost 4 bases and J 0 bases, leaving 11 bases between the germline ends. CDR3 length: 15 residues. Germline-derived CDR1 and CDR2 are SGHKS and YYEKEE (reference sequence). The sample originates from a study of blood T cell repertoires in COVID-19. Study context: The origin of the acute and convalescent COVID-19 samples was the United States, Italy and Spain. T cells, B-cell-depleted T cells, or PBMCs provided the cDNA or gDNA that served as material.

Original handling: How many nucleated cells were present was estimated from reference gene primer amplification. Assay: immunoSEQ multiplex PCR; the TCRdb copy retains only in-frame clones and omits some. Clonal size and the V and J genes are those of that table, whereas D and trimming came from the DNA. This sample has under 250,000 clones, with 84% found just once. The sample comprised peripheral blood. This TCR was recovered from a woman in her sixties with acute or convalescent COVID-19. This chain joins TRBV5-5 and TRBJ1-5; possible D gene TRBD1, 5 bases. CDR3 DNA sequence: TGTGCCAGCAGCCCCAGGGTCGATAGCAATCAGCCCCAGCATTTT. This codes for CASSPRVDSNQPQHF.